The next 27 T cell receptor beta chains were all read from a single sample in a study of PD-1 blockade in mismatch repair-deficient tumors. This table comes from immunoSEQ multiplex PCR, and its TCRdb copy is limited to in-frame clones, with some not included. There are tens of thousands of clones in the sample; roughly 80% occur only once, and approximately 2.7% lies in the top ten. Material: peripheral blood, obtained 12 weeks after starting pembrolizumab. The receptors were sampled from an adult with mismatch repair-deficient cancer.

V and J are TRBV4-1 and TRBJ1-5; possibly TRBD1 for D (6 bases). V was shortened by 1 base and J by 3 bases, with 13 bases between the two germline ends. There are 16 residues in the CDR3. Germline CDR1 and CDR2: MGHRA and YSYEKL. In nucleotides, the CDR3 is TGCGCCAGCAGCCAAGTGGGGTGGACAGTCAATCAGCCCCAGCATTTT. Protein product: CASSQVGWTVNQPQHF.

This chain connects TRBV30 to TRBJ1-5; TRBD1 agrees at 9 bases. Looked up from germline, CDR1 is GTSNPN and CDR2 is SVGIG (reference sequence). The CDR3 sequence is 13 residues long. Trimming removed 4 bases from V and 6 bases from J; junction bases left unmatched: 4. CDR3 in DNA: TGTGCCTGGAACAGGGGGCTTGGTCAGCCCCAGCATTTT. Amino acid sequence: CAWNRGLGQPQHF.

The chain is built from TRBV27 and TRBJ2-7, with D maybe TRBD2 (6 bases). V lost 8 bases and J lost 2, with 19 bases in between. The CDR3 loop spans 15 amino acids. Germline lookup yields CDR1 MNHEY and CDR2 SMNVEV (reference sequence). The CDR3 coding sequence is TGTGCCAGCTGCCCATACACCGGGACTCCCTACGAGCAGTACTTC. Translated: CASCPYTGTPYEQYF.

The rearrangement uses TRBV13 and TRBJ2-7; D assignment may be TRBD1 or TRBD2 (6 bases each). Germline V gene lookup returns CDR1 PRHDT and CDR2 FYEKMQ (reference sequence). V lost 5 bases, J lost 3 bases, and 14 bases lay in between. This CDR3 is built from 14 residues. The CDR3 DNA follows: TGTGCCAGCAGCAGGGGGGCGGGACACTACGAGCAGTACTTC. Its translation: CASSRGAGHYEQYF.

The rearrangement uses TRBV30 and TRBJ2-7, with 11 bases aligning to TRBD2. The J segment lost 4 bases and the V segment lost 6 bases, leaving 2 bases of the junction unmatched. The V gene's germline CDR1 is GTSNPN and CDR2 SVGIG (reference sequence). The CDR3 sequence is 12 residues long. The CDR3 DNA reads as TGTGCCTGTCGACTAGCGGGGTACGAGCAGTACTTC. This codes for CACRLAGYEQYF. The full variable domain, completed using reference TRBV30 and TRBJ2-7, is SQTIHQWPATLVQPVGSPLSLECTVEGTSNPNLYWYRQAAGRGLQLLFYSVGIGQISSEVPQNLSASRPQDRQFILSSKKLLLSDSGFYLCACRLAGYEQYFGPGTRLTVT.

The genes are TRBV18 and TRBJ2-7; tentatively, D is TRBD1 or TRBD2 (6 bases each). This CDR3 comprises 14 residues. CDR1 is KGHSH and CDR2 is LQKENI in the germline V gene. V shed 4 bases and J shed 5 bases, with 15 bases lying between them. The CDR3 DNA reads as TGTGCCAGCTCACGACGTGGGGGGCGCGACGAGCAGTACTTC. Its protein is CASSRRGGRDEQYF.

By its share, this clone is medium-sized. J is TRBJ2-1 and V is TRBV28, with 7 bases matching TRBD1. This CDR3 is 15 amino acids long. Germline lookup yields CDR1 MDHEN and CDR2 SYDVKM. V lost 5 bases, J lost 4 bases, and 8 bases stayed unmatched. The chain's CDR3 is CASSVQGSWYNEQFF. CDR3 nucleotides: TGTGCCAGCAGTGTACAGGGGTCGTGGTACAATGAGCAGTTCTTC.

The chain employs TRBV30 and TRBJ2-4; no reliable D call. V was shortened by 0 bases and J by 0 bases, with 6 bases between the two germline ends. The CDR3 totals 14 residues. Germline V lookup: CDR1 GTSNPN, CDR2 SVGIG (reference sequence). The CDR3 protein is CAWSVNLAKNIQYF. The CDR3 DNA is TGTGCCTGGAGTGTCAATTTAGCCAAAAACATTCAGTACTTC.

The chain recombines TRBV2 with TRBJ2-1, with 7 bases lining up with TRBD1. The CDR3 covers 16 residues. The V gene's germline CDR1 is SNHLY and CDR2 FYNNEI. Trimming removed 5 bases from V and 0 bases from J; junction bases left unmatched: 7. DNA of the CDR3: TGTGCCAGCAGTCCTCGACAGGGCCGCTCCTACAATGAGCAGTTCTTC. Translating it yields CASSPRQGRSYNEQFF.

This chain connects TRBV7-2 to TRBJ2-3; D is perhaps TRBD2 (5 bases). V lost 5 bases and J 5 bases, leaving 17 bases between the germline ends. The CDR3 contains 15 residues. From germline, CDR1 is SGHTA and CDR2 FQGNSA. The CDR3 spells CASSRGRQNVDTQYF. The DNA for the CDR3 is TGTGCCAGCAGCCGAGGGCGGCAGAACGTAGATACGCAGTATTTT.

This chain connects TRBV14 to TRBJ1-3; no firm D call. V gave up 4 bases and J gave up 2 bases, with 12 bases separating them. The CDR3 length is 15 residues. Germline V gene lookup returns CDR1 SGHDN and CDR2 FVKESK. The chain's CDR3 is CASSLGQATGNTIYF. CDR3 DNA sequence: TGTGCCAGCAGCCTAGGGCAGGCGACTGGAAACACCATATATTTT.

This clone occurred once. This chain joins TRBV7-2 and TRBJ1-2; 8 bases map to TRBD1. The germline V gene encodes CDR1 SGHTA and CDR2 FQGNSA. V shed 6 bases, J shed 7 bases, and the junction held 10 bases outside the gene matches. The CDR3 covers 14 residues. CDR3 loop: CASSITDRDGGYTF. The CDR3 DNA follows: TGTGCCAGCAGTATTACGGACAGGGATGGTGGCTACACCTTC.

This rearrangement joins TRBV4-3 to TRBJ1-1, with TRBD1 identical over 9 bases. Germline loops: CDR1 LGHNA, CDR2 YSLEER. V lost 4 bases, J lost 10 bases, and 22 bases stayed unmatched. The CDR3 is made up of 18 amino acids. CDR3 in amino acids: CASSLRDRDLVRSMRAFF. Written as DNA, the CDR3 is TGCGCCAGCAGCCTGAGGGACAGGGACCTTGTCCGGAGCATGCGAGCTTTCTTT.

This clone was picked up a small number of times. The rearrangement joins TRBV5-6 to TRBJ1-2; D is perhaps TRBD1 (6 bases). The germline CDR1 and CDR2 sequences are SGHDT and YYEEEE. The CDR3 has 15 amino acids. V lost 0 bases to trimming and J lost 1 base, with 10 bases between them. The CDR3, as DNA: TGTGCCAGCAGCTTGGGGACAGTTGATAACTATGGCTACACCTTC. Translating it yields CASSLGTVDNYGYTF.

The chain joins TRBV10-3 to TRBJ2-7, with 9 bases fitting TRBD1. Germline loops: CDR1 ENHRY, CDR2 SYGVKD. Trimming took 9 bases from V and 7 from J; bases not matched to a gene: 4. The CDR3 sequence is 11 residues long. As DNA, the CDR3 is TGTGCCATAGGACAGGGGTATGAGCAGTACTTC. The encoded protein is CAIGQGYEQYF.

This chain connects TRBV11-3 to TRBJ2-2; D might be TRBD1 (6 bases). V lost 0 bases, J lost 2 bases, and 16 bases lay in between. The CDR3 has 18 residues. Germline V CDR1 and CDR2: SGHNT, YENEEA. CDR3 sequence (DNA): TGTGCCAGCAGCTTAGATCCTTTGGGGGCCCTAAACACCGGGGAGCTGTTTTTT. Translating gives CASSLDPLGALNTGELFF.

The V and J genes are TRBV29-1 and TRBJ2-2, with TRBD1 matching 10 bases. The CDR3 is made up of 15 amino acids. Germline V gene sequence: CDR1 SQVTM, CDR2 ANQGSEA. V gave up 5 bases and J gave up 4 bases; unmatched junction bases: 7. The CDR3 protein is CSVRTGTGVTGELFF. The CDR3 nucleotides are TGCAGCGTTAGGACCGGGACAGGGGTCACCGGGGAGCTGTTTTTT.

CDR3 sequence: CASSPQRDTQYF. In DNA form, the CDR3 reads TGTGCCAGCAGCCCCCAGCGGGATACGCAGTATTTT. This chain uses TRBV9 with TRBJ2-3; tentative D call: TRBD2 (5 bases). V lost 4 bases and J 6 bases, leaving 9 bases between the germline ends. The germline V gene encodes CDR1 SGDLS and CDR2 YYNGEE. The CDR3 spans 12 residues.

This chain joins TRBV19 and TRBJ1-4, with D possibly TRBD1 on 6 matching bases. CDR1 is LNHDA and CDR2 is SQIVND in the germline V gene (reference sequence). The CDR3 runs to 14 residues. Trimming stripped 6 bases from V and 7 bases from J, with 15 bases between. CDR3 loop: CASREGTLGEKLFF. The CDR3 DNA sequence: TGTGCCAGTAGAGAAGGGACACTGGGTGAAAAACTGTTTTTT.

The chain recombines TRBV5-1 with TRBJ2-7, with 8 bases that match TRBD1. There are 15 residues in the CDR3. J lost 6 bases, V lost 3 bases, and 11 bases had no gene match. Per the germline V gene, CDR1 is SGHRS and CDR2 is YFSETQ. DNA for the CDR3: TGCGCCAGCAGCTCCACAGGGGGGTCCTTTGGCGAGCAGTACTTC. It specifies CASSSTGGSFGEQYF.

The chain uses TRBV15 and TRBJ1-2, with D tentatively TRBD1 (5 bases). The CDR3 extends over 17 amino acids. V shed 0 bases and J shed 4 bases, with 18 bases lying between them. The germline CDR1 and CDR2 sequences are LNHNV and YYDKDF (reference sequence). This chain's CDR3 is CATSREVGGTNLYGYTF. CDR3 nucleotide sequence: TGTGCCACCAGCAGAGAAGTCGGGGGGACTAACCTCTATGGCTACACCTTC. Together with reference TRBV15 and TRBJ1-2, the CDR3 gives the full variable domain: DAMVIQNPRYQVTQFGKPVTLSCSQTLNHNVMYWYQQKSSQAPKLLFHYYDKDFNNEADTPDNFQSRRPNTSFCFLDIRSPGLGDTAMYLCATSREVGGTNLYGYTFGSGTRLTVV.

Turning to this clone: Its ends do not fully match the called genes, so a read error is possible. The chain uses TRBV5-6 and TRBJ2-7; 7 bases align to TRBD2. The CDR3 spans 12 residues. The V gene's germline CDR1 is SGHDT and CDR2 YYEEEE. The CDR3 protein is CASSLGGDEQYF. The CDR3 coding sequence is TGTGCCAGCAGTTTGGGGGGGGACGAGCAGTACTTC. Full variable domain (remainder filled in from reference TRBV5-6 and TRBJ2-7): DAGVTQSPTHLIKTRGQQVTLRCSPKSGHDTVSWYQQALGQGPQFIFQYYEEEERQRGNFPDRFSGHQFPNYSSELNVNALLLGDSALYLCASSLGGDEQYFGPGTRLTVT.

This clone was counted a single time. The rearrangement joins TRBV29-1 to TRBJ2-1; TRBD1 is a possible D gene (5 bases). CDR1 and CDR2 (germline): SQVTM, ANQGSEA. This CDR3 is 15 amino acids long. The ends were cut back, 3 bases at V and 0 bases at J, with 12 bases in the middle. CDR3 sequence (DNA): TGCAGCGTTGACGGACACCAAAGCTCCTACAATGAGCAGTTCTTC. It specifies CSVDGHQSSYNEQFF.

The rearrangement uses TRBV30 and TRBJ2-2, with D uncertain. CDR3 length: 14 amino acids. CDR1 and CDR2 (germline): GTSNPN, SVGIG (reference sequence). Trimming cost V 5 bases and J 3 bases, with 13 bases left between them. CDR3 residues: CAWRWGRDTGELFF. CDR3 coding DNA: TGTGCCTGGCGATGGGGTAGGGACACCGGGGAGCTGTTTTTT.

As for this clone: Other DNA sequences in the same sample also yield this CDR3. The V gene is TRBV29-1, the J gene TRBJ1-2, with D perhaps TRBD1 (5 bases). The V gene's germline CDR1 is SQVTM and CDR2 ANQGSEA. This CDR3 is 13 amino acids long. V shed 7 bases and J shed 7 bases, with 19 bases lying between them. CDR3 sequence: CSAPPGRGGGYTF. The CDR3 DNA reads TGCAGCGCGCCCCCGGGGCGGGGGGGTGGCTACACCTTC. The full variable domain, rest sourced from reference TRBV29-1 and TRBJ1-2, is SAVISQKPSRDICQRGTSLTIQCQVDSQVTMMFWYRQQPGQSLTLIATANQGSEATYESGFVIDKFPISRPNLTFSTLTVSNMSPEDSSIYLCSAPPGRGGGYTFGSGTRLTVV.

The chain carries TRBV28 and TRBJ1-4; D unclear. The ends were cut back, 3 bases at V and 4 bases at J, with 6 bases in the middle. Germline CDR1 and CDR2: MDHEN and SYDVKM. The CDR3 spans 13 residues. CDR3 region: CASSLSNNEKLFF. In DNA, the CDR3 is TGTGCCAGCAGTTTGTCGAATAATGAAAAACTGTTTTTT.

V and J are TRBV30 and TRBJ2-5; no definite D call. This CDR3 has 13 residues. Trimming pared 7 bases from V and 4 bases from J, leaving 16 bases between. Germline loops: CDR1 GTSNPN, CDR2 SVGIG (reference sequence). The CDR3 nucleotides are TGTGCCTTCTCAAACGACCCCAGAGAGACCCAGTACTTC. Translating it yields CAFSNDPRETQYF.